This T cell receptor (beta chain) appears in the sequencing data of a study of cytomegalovirus exposure and HLA in healthy donors. Findings of the study overall: In a later analysis, DRB1 alleles had the most associated TCRs; HLA-C alleles the fewest. Common viral pathogens were later found to be apparently linked to several of the most significant clusters.

All donors participated as healthy donors of bone marrow. In the case of this clone: The target antigen is unknown.

Unmatched junction bases numbered 8, after V lost 1 base and J lost 6 bases. Germline V gene sequence: CDR1 SGHAT, CDR2 FQNNGV. This CDR3 comprises 16 residues. It was with 60 Vbeta and 13 Jbeta primers that the PCR ran. Generated by immunoSEQ multiplex PCR, the TCRdb table keeps only in-frame clones and is missing some. The data show about 54,000 clones, with approximately 81% seen just once and approximately 3% held by the top ten. The sequence came from a woman between 18 and 29 years old in good health and CMV-seronegative. The sequencing input was PBMCs. The V and J genes are TRBV11-2 and TRBJ2-7; 11 nucleotides agree with TRBD1. This CDR3 reads CASSLGRTGGQIEQYF. Here the CDR3 DNA reads TGTGCCAGCAGCTTAGGTCGGACAGGGGGCCAGATCGAGCAGTACTTC.